This T cell receptor (beta chain) emerged from a study of blood T cell repertoires in COVID-19. CDR1 and CDR2 (germline): LNHDA, SQIVND (reference sequence). V gave up 4 bases and J gave up 1 base; unmatched junction bases: 6. The CDR3 loop spans 15 amino acids. Generated by immunoSEQ multiplex PCR, the TCRdb table keeps only in-frame clones and is missing some. The repertoire holds tens of thousands of clones, over 70% seen once, with 5.2% in the top ten. The clonotype was recovered from a human donor in a cohort sampled during active COVID-19. Source material: peripheral blood. This chain joins TRBV19 and TRBJ1-1, with TRBD1 identical over 7 bases. Here the CDR3 DNA reads TGTGCCAGTAGTACCGACAGGGCTTCGAACACTGAAGCTTTCTTT. Protein product: CASSTDRASNTEAFF.